One sample yielded the 4 T cell receptor beta chains listed below, sequenced in a study of blood T cell repertoires in COVID-19. Sequencing was performed with immunoSEQ multiplex PCR; in TCRdb, only in-frame clones are kept and a portion is missing. The sample comprises some 120,000 clones, 70% to 90% of which are singletons, and approximately 8% rests with the top ten. The sample comprised peripheral blood. Source of these receptors: a man aged 50-59 years with acute or convalescent COVID-19.

J is TRBJ2-3 and V is TRBV7-9; D is perhaps TRBD2 (6 bases). The CDR3 totals 16 residues. Germline V gives CDR1 SEHNR, CDR2 FQNEAQ (reference sequence). V lost 4 bases and J lost 2, with 16 bases in between. The CDR3 loop is CASSSYSGHFTDTQYF. DNA for the CDR3: TGTGCCAGCAGCTCATATAGCGGCCACTTCACAGATACGCAGTATTTT.

V gene TRBV4-3 combines with J gene TRBJ1-1; D gene ambiguous. The CDR3 runs 18 residues. Trimming took off 0 bases at V and 0 bases at J, with 17 bases between the two ends. Germline lookup yields CDR1 LGHNA and CDR2 YSLEER. The CDR3 spells CASSQDPRRYSMNTEAFF. CDR3 nucleotides: TGCGCCAGCAGCCAAGACCCCCGGCGGTACTCTATGAACACTGAAGCTTTCTTT.

This clone was seen a handful of times. The V and J genes are TRBV7-9 and TRBJ2-1; 7 bases fit TRBD1. The CDR3 covers 12 residues. Germline CDR1 and CDR2: SEHNR and FQNEAQ (reference sequence). V lost 6 bases to trimming and J lost 9 bases; unmatched junction nucleotides: 5. As DNA, the CDR3 is TGTGCCAGCAGGCAACAGGGGAGTGAGCAGTTCTTC. This translates into CASRQQGSEQFF. Together with reference TRBV7-9 and TRBJ2-1, the CDR3 gives the full variable domain: DTGVSQNPRHKITKRGQNVTFRCDPISEHNRLYWYRQTLGQGPEFLTYFQNEAQLEKSRLLSDRFSAERPKGSFSTLEIQRTEQGDSAMYLCASRQQGSEQFFGPGTRLTVL.

V is TRBV7-9 and J is TRBJ2-2, with TRBD1 identical over 10 bases. The CDR3 is 18 residues long. Germline CDR1 reads SEHNR; CDR2 reads FQNEAQ (reference sequence). V was clipped by 1 base and J by 3 bases; unmatched bases: 8. The CDR3 loop is CASSLERGQGRYTGELFF. CDR3 DNA: TGTGCCAGCAGCTTAGAAAGGGGACAGGGGAGATACACCGGGGAGCTGTTTTTT.